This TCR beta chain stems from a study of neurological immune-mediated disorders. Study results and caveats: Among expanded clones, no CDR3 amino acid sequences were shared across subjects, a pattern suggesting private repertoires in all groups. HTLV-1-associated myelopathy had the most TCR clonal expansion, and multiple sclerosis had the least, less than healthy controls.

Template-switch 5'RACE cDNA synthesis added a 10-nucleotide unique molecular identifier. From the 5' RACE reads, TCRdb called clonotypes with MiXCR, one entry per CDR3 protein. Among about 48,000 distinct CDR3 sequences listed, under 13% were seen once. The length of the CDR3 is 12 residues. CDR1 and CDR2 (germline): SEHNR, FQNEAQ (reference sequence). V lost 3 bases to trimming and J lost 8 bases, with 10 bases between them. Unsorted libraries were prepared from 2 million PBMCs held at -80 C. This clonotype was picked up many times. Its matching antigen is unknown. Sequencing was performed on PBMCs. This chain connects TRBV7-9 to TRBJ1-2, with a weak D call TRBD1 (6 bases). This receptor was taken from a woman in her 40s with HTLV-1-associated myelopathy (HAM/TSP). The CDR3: CASSFGQRGYTF. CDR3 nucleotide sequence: TGTGCCAGCAGCTTCGGACAGCGCGGCTACACCTTC.